Below, 26 T cell receptor beta chains from the same sample are listed, as sequenced in a study of radiotherapy plus CTLA-4 blockade in lung cancer. Some clones are missing from TCRdb's copy, which holds only in-frame ones; the method was immunoSEQ multiplex PCR. The repertoire holds tens of thousands of clones, 85% to 90% seen once, with over 15% in the top ten. Sequences were derived from peripheral blood, sampled from a patient treated with radiotherapy plus ipilimumab. These receptors originate from a human donor with non-small cell lung cancer that progressed on radiotherapy plus ipilimumab.

The chain carries TRBV7-9 and TRBJ1-1; D possibly corresponds to TRBD1 (5 bases). CDR1 and CDR2 (germline): SEHNR, FQNEAQ (reference sequence). The CDR3 totals 13 residues. V shed 2 bases and J shed 5 bases, with 9 bases lying between them. This CDR3 reads CASSLQGGTEAFF. The DNA for the CDR3 is TGTGCCAGCAGCTTACAGGGTGGTACTGAAGCTTTCTTT. Filled out from reference TRBV7-9 and TRBJ1-1, the complete variable domain reads DTGVSQNPRHKITKRGQNVTFRCDPISEHNRLYWYRQTLGQGPEFLTYFQNEAQLEKSRLLSDRFSAERPKGSFSTLEIQRTEQGDSAMYLCASSLQGGTEAFFGQGTRLTVV.

This rearrangement joins TRBV6-1 to TRBJ1-6; D is undetermined. V was shortened by 7 bases and J by 9 bases, with 13 bases between the two germline ends. The germline CDR1 and CDR2 sequences are MNHNS and SASEGT. The CDR3 loop spans 13 amino acids. The CDR3 nucleotides read TGTGCCAGCATCGGGTCCGAGGTTTCACCCCTCCACTTT. Protein sequence: CASIGSEVSPLHF.

This clone was picked up one time. The gene calls are TRBV27 and TRBJ2-3; D possibly corresponds to TRBD2 (5 bases). The germline V gene encodes CDR1 MNHEY and CDR2 SMNVEV (reference sequence). This CDR3 is built from 16 residues. With 4 bases removed from V and 4 bases from J, the gap between germline ends came to 18 bases. CDR3 coding DNA: TGTGCCAGCAGTTACGCGACGGGGAGAATCGCAGATACGCAGTATTTT. Protein product: CASSYATGRIADTQYF.

V gene TRBV5-8 combines with J gene TRBJ2-2; either TRBD1 or TRBD2 may fit D (5 bases each). Trimming left V 0 bases short and J 5 bases short, with 11 bases between. The CDR3 is 15 amino acids. Germline assignment: CDR1 SGHTS and CDR2 YDEGEE. The CDR3 protein is CASSLERGVTGELFF. Written as DNA, the CDR3 is TGTGCCAGCAGCTTGGAGAGGGGAGTGACCGGGGAGCTGTTTTTT.

This sequence joins TRBV9 and TRBJ1-1; D is uncertain. Trimming took 0 bases from V and 2 from J, leaving 5 bases between them. CDR1 SGDLS and CDR2 YYNGEE come from the germline V gene. This CDR3 is built from 13 residues. In nucleotides, the CDR3 is TGTGCCAGCAGCGTAGGCCCTAACACTGAAGCTTTCTTT. Its protein product is CASSVGPNTEAFF.

In this sample, this clone turned up a few times. V and J are TRBV2 and TRBJ1-2; a possible D gene is TRBD1 (6 bases). The CDR3 spans 12 residues. Germline CDR1 and CDR2: SNHLY and FYNNEI. V was cut by 6 bases and J by 4 bases, with 9 bases left in between. The CDR3 coding sequence is TGTGCCAGCAGGGAACAGGGCTATGGCTACACCTTC. Translated, it gives CASREQGYGYTF. The whole variable domain, filled in from reference TRBV2 and TRBJ1-2, reads EPEVTQTPSHQVTQMGQEVILRCVPISNHLYFYWYRQILGQKVEFLVSFYNNEISEKSEIFDDQFSVERPDGSNFTLKIRSTKLEDSAMYFCASREQGYGYTFGSGTRLTVV.

The V gene is TRBV5-1, the J gene TRBJ2-5; D call uncertain. The ends were cut back, 3 bases at V and 4 bases at J, with 13 bases in the middle. Per germline, CDR1 SGHRS and CDR2 YFSETQ. The CDR3 is made up of 14 amino acids. The CDR3 DNA follows: TGCGCCAGCAGCTCCCTTCTGAGCGTAGAGACCCAGTACTTC. Residues: CASSSLLSVETQYF.

The J gene is TRBJ1-6, the V gene TRBV11-2, with a weak D call TRBD1 (5 bases). The V gene lost 4 bases and the J gene lost 5 bases, with 12 bases spanning the gap. The CDR3 loop spans 15 amino acids. Germline CDR1 reads SGHAT; CDR2 reads FQNNGV. CDR3 nucleotide sequence: TGTGCCAGCAGCTCCAGGGACGCCGATAATTCACCCCTCCACTTT. Translating it yields CASSSRDADNSPLHF.

The chain's CDR3 is CASSYLAGGPDEQYF. Here the CDR3 DNA reads TGCGCCAGCAGCTATTTAGCGGGAGGGCCCGACGAGCAGTACTTC. The gene calls are TRBV5-1 and TRBJ2-7, with 11 bases that match TRBD2. Germline CDR1 and CDR2: SGHRS and YFSETQ. The CDR3 length is 15 residues. Losses at the gene ends were 3 bases for V and 5 bases for J; bases not matched to a gene: 7.

The J gene is TRBJ1-4, the V gene TRBV2; 9 positions match TRBD1. The germline V gene has CDR1 SNHLY and CDR2 FYNNEI. V was pared by 6 bases and J by 7 bases, with 9 bases of the junction left unmatched. The CDR3 is 15 amino acids. The CDR3 DNA reads as TGTGCCAGCAGGGATACAGGGGGCCGGATTGAAAAACTGTTTTTT. Translation gives CASRDTGGRIEKLFF.

This chain links TRBV7-2 with TRBJ1-1; 9 bases align to TRBD1. V shed 6 bases, J shed 0 bases, and the junction held 5 bases outside the gene matches. Germline V lookup: CDR1 SGHTA, CDR2 FQGNSA. The CDR3 loop spans 15 amino acids. The CDR3 protein is CASRLTGGMNTEAFF. The CDR3 bases are TGTGCCAGCAGACTGACAGGGGGTATGAACACTGAAGCTTTCTTT.

The chain joins TRBV5-1 to TRBJ2-3; D gene uncertain. CDR1 is SGHRS, CDR2 YFSETQ, per germline. The V end lost 0 bases, the J end lost 8 bases, and 10 bases lay between the germline ends. The CDR3 is 13 amino acids. CDR3 residues: CASSLVGYSTQYF. CDR3 sequence (DNA): TGCGCCAGCAGCTTGGTAGGCTATAGTACGCAGTATTTT.

The rearrangement links TRBV6-1 to TRBJ2-7; TRBD2 matches 11 bases. V shed 6 bases and J 2 bases; nucleotides not matched to a gene: 3. The CDR3 covers 14 residues. The V gene's germline CDR1 is MNHNS and CDR2 SASEGT. This CDR3 reads CASSRTSGPYEQYF. The DNA of the CDR3 is TGTGCCAGCAGCCGGACTAGCGGGCCCTACGAGCAGTACTTC.

The sample holds one count of this clone. This chain links TRBV28 with TRBJ2-7; TRBD2 aligns across 9 bases. Germline lookup yields CDR1 MDHEN and CDR2 SYDVKM. This CDR3 comprises 17 residues. V dropped 3 bases and J dropped 0; count of bases not matched to a gene: 9. The CDR3 DNA is TGTGCCAGCAGTTTGGGTAGCGGGGGCCCGAGCTCCTACGAGCAGTACTTC. Its protein is CASSLGSGGPSSYEQYF.

The chain is built from TRBV5-1 and TRBJ2-1, with D uncertain. The CDR3 covers 13 residues. The germline V gene has CDR1 SGHRS and CDR2 YFSETQ. Trimming removed 1 base at V and 9 bases at J, with 11 bases between. CDR3 in amino acids: CASSLLGWGEQFF. CDR3 DNA: TGCGCCAGCAGCTTGCTTGGCTGGGGTGAGCAGTTCTTC.

This clone was picked up a small number of times. This rearrangement joins TRBV19 to TRBJ2-7; 12 nucleotides align to TRBD2. The V gene end was trimmed by 5 bases and the J gene end by 4 bases; junction bases not matched to a gene: 3. The germline CDR1 and CDR2 sequences are LNHDA and SQIVND (reference sequence). There are 14 residues in the CDR3. CDR3: CASSSSGGAYEQYF. The CDR3 nucleotides are TGTGCCAGTAGTTCTAGCGGGGGGGCGTACGAGCAGTACTTC.

The V gene is TRBV7-6, the J gene TRBJ2-7; 9 positions agree with TRBD1. Trimming at V came to 3 bases and at J to 0 bases, leaving 6 bases not matched to a gene. Germline lookup yields CDR1 SGHVS and CDR2 FNYEAQ. The CDR3 sequence is 16 residues long. The CDR3 coding sequence is TGTGCCAGCAGCTTTCAGGGACAGGGAGGCTCCTACGAGCAGTACTTC. It yields the protein CASSFQGQGGSYEQYF.

The J gene is TRBJ2-7, the V gene TRBV4-3, with 8 bases identical to TRBD1. V was pared by 0 bases and J by 3 bases, with 7 bases of the junction left unmatched. Germline assignment: CDR1 LGHNA and CDR2 YSLEER. The CDR3 has 16 amino acids. The DNA of the CDR3 is TGCGCCAGCAGCCAAGAGGTTGGACAGGGATACTACGAGCAGTACTTC. Protein: CASSQEVGQGYYEQYF.

The J gene is TRBJ2-1, the V gene TRBV14; D is possibly TRBD1 (6 bases). CDR1 is SGHDN, CDR2 FVKESK, per germline. Trimming took 2 bases from V and 0 from J, leaving 14 bases between them. This CDR3 spans 17 amino acids. The CDR3 bases are TGTGCCAGCAGCCAACTAAGAGACAGGATCTCCTACAATGAGCAGTTCTTC. Translation: CASSQLRDRISYNEQFF.

J is TRBJ1-5 and V is TRBV4-3; TRBD1 is a possible D gene (5 bases). The CDR3 length is 15 residues. The germline CDR1 and CDR2 sequences are LGHNA and YSLEER. The germline V and J ends were trimmed by 0 bases and 5 bases, with 11 bases remaining between them. CDR3 bases: TGCGCCAGCAGCCAAGAGCTCGGGGCCTATCAGCCCCAGCATTTT. Translation: CASSQELGAYQPQHF.

The J gene is TRBJ2-7, the V gene TRBV28, with D maybe TRBD1 (6 bases). V lost 6 bases and J lost 2, with 17 bases in between. The CDR3 is 15 amino acids. Germline-derived CDR1 and CDR2 are MDHEN and SYDVKM. The CDR3 bases are TGTGCCAGCAGCTTCTCCCGGGGACAAACCTACGAGCAGTACTTC. This codes for CASSFSRGQTYEQYF.

The V call is TRBV6-5, the J call TRBJ1-2; 7 bases align to TRBD1. Trimming cost V 5 bases and J 4 bases; bases outside gene matches: 4. Germline values: CDR1 MNHEY, CDR2 SVGAGI. The CDR3 spans 13 residues. The CDR3 nucleotides read TGTGCCAGCAGTAGGGGGCAGGGCTATGGCTACACCTTC. This translates into CASSRGQGYGYTF.

The chain employs TRBV28 and TRBJ1-2; 7 bases fit TRBD1. Trimming cost V 7 bases and J 2 bases; bases outside gene matches: 7. Germline CDR1 is MDHEN and CDR2 is SYDVKM. The CDR3 runs 14 residues. CDR3 DNA: TGTGCCAGCATCTCGGGACAGCCAAACTATGGCTACACCTTC. Its protein is CASISGQPNYGYTF.

This clone was picked up one time. The chain links TRBV2 to TRBJ2-3; D is possibly TRBD1 or TRBD2 (5 bases each). The V gene's germline CDR1 is SNHLY and CDR2 FYNNEI. The CDR3 covers 17 residues. V lost 8 bases and J lost 3, with 24 bases in between. The CDR3 DNA sequence: TGTGCCAGCCAAAAGGGACGGTCTCTCTGGGGGACAGATACGCAGTATTTT. Amino acids: CASQKGRSLWGTDTQYF.

The genes are TRBV9 and TRBJ2-7; 7 bases are shared with TRBD2. CDR1 is SGDLS and CDR2 is YYNGEE in the germline V gene. Trimming cost V 0 bases and J 3 bases; bases outside gene matches: 6. This CDR3 is built from 15 residues. This chain's CDR3 is CASSVGAGAGYEQYF. The CDR3 DNA is TGTGCCAGCAGCGTAGGGGCGGGAGCGGGCTACGAGCAGTACTTC.

The chain uses TRBV6-1 and TRBJ1-6; D remains unclear. V was cut by 0 bases and J by 10 bases, with 13 bases left in between. The CDR3 totals 15 residues. Germline values: CDR1 MNHNS, CDR2 SASEGT. DNA of the CDR3: TGTGCCAGCAGTGAAGCGTGGGAGGGTATCTCACCCCTCCACTTT. Its protein product is CASSEAWEGISPLHF.